This section outlines one TCR beta chain sequence together with its context. The method was immunoSEQ multiplex PCR; TCRdb's version includes in-frame clones alone and lacks a portion of them. The sample shows hundreds of thousands of clones, about 90% of them seen only once. The data belong to a study of blood T cell repertoires in COVID-19. Study-level background: Samples came from the United States, Italy and Spain, spanning acute and convalescent COVID-19.

Germline assignment: CDR1 MDHEN and CDR2 SYDVKM. CDR3 length: 14 amino acids. V dropped 5 bases and J dropped 6 bases, with 16 bases sitting between them. The chain uses TRBV28 and TRBJ1-2; D perhaps matches TRBD1 (5 bases). The specimen was peripheral blood. The TCR originated in a man in his late teens or twenties with active or convalescent COVID-19. The CDR3 region is CASSRIQDPNGYTF. CDR3 nucleotides: TGTGCCAGCAGTCGCATACAGGACCCCAATGGCTACACCTTC.